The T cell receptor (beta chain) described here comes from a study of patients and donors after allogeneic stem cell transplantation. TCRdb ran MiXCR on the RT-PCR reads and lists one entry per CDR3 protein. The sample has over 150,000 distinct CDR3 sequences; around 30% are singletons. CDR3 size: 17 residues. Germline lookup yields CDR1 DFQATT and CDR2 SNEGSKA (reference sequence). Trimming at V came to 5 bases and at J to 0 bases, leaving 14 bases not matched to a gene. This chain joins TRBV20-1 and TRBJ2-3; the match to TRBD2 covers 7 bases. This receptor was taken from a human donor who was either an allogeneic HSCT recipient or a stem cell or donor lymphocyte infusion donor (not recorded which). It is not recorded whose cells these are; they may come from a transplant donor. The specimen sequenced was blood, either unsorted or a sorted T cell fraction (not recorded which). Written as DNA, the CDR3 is TGCAGTGCTCTAGCGGTTAGGGCCCCCACTAGCACAGATACGCAGTATTTT. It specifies CSALAVRAPTSTDTQYF.